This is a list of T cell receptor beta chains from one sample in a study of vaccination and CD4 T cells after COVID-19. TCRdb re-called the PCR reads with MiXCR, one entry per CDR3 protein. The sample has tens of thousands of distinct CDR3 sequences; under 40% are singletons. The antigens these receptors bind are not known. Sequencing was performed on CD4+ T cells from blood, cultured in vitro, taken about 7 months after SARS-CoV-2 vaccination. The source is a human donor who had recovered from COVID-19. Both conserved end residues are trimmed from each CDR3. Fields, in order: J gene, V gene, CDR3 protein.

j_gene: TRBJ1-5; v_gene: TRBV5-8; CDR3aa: ASSLWGGDQPQH
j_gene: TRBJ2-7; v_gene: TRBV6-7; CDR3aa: ASSYGAFYFRQDLRGIGQY
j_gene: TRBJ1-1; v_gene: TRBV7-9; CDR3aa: ASSVQQGDTEAF
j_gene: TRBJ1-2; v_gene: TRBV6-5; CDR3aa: ASSYTGTGDYGYT
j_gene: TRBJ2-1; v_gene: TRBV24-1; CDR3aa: ATSDPQDSEYNEQF
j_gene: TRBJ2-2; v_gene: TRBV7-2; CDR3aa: ASSLGYRGNTGELF
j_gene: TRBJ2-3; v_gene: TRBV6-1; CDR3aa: ASTTWDTTDTQY
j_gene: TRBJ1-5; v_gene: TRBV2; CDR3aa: ASRGTGEAQPQH
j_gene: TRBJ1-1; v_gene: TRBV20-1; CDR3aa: SAGRRGRAITEAF
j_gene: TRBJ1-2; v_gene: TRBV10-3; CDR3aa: AIREGANYGYT
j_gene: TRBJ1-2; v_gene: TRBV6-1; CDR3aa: ASTIRGPEGYT
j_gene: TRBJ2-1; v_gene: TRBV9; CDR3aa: ASSVVGDIANEQF
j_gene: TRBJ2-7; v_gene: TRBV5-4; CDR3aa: ASSLVVEPYEQY
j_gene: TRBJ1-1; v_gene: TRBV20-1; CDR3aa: SASNVGGAF
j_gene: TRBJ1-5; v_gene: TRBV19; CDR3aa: ASSIEPGVSGQPQH
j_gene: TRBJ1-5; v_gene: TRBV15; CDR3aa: ATSIGVQPQH
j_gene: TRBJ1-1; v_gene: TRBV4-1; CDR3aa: ASSHSGVAKGGTEAF
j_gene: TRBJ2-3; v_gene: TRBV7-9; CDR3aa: ASSPRRTAGTDTQY
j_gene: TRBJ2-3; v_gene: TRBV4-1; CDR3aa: ASSQVVTTDTQY
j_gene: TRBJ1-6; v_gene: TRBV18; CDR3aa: ASSQNQGSQHSPLH
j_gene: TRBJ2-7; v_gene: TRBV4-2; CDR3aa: ASSQDGHSYEQY
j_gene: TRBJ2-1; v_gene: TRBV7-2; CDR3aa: ASSLVASGTLQF
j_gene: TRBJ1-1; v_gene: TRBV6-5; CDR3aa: ASSYSRTVNTEAF
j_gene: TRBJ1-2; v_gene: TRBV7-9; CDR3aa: ASLGQGDGYT
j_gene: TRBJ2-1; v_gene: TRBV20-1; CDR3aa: SARDPVPGAQF
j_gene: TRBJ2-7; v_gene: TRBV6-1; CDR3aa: ASNYRQGGDFTYEQY
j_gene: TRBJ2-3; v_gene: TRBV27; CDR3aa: ASNTVRGPTILATQY
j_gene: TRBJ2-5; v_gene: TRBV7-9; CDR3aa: ASSLERLAGAETQY
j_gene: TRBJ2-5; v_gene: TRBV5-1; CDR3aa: ASSFSREETQY
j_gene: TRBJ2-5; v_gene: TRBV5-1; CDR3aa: ASRRGGADLETQY